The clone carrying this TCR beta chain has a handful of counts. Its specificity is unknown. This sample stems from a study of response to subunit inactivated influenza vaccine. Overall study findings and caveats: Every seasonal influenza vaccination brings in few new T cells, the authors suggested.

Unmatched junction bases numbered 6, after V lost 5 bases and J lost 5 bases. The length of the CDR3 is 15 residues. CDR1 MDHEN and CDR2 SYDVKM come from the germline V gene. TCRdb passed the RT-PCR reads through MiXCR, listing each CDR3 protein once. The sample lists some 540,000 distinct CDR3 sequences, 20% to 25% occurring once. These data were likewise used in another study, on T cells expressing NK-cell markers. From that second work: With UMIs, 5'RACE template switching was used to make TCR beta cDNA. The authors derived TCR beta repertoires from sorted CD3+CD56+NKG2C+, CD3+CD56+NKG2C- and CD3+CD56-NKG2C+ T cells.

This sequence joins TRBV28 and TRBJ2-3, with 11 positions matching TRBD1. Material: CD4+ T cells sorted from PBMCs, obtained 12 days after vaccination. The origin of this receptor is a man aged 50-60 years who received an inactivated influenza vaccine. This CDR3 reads CASSTPGQGGDTQYF. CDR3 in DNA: TGTGCCAGCAGTACTCCGGGACAGGGGGGAGATACGCAGTATTTT.